The rows below give T cell receptor beta chains drawn from one sample of a study of T-cell reconstitution after alpha-beta-depleted transplantation in children. Each CDR3 protein is one row after TCRdb ran MiXCR on the PCR reads. The sample includes just over 950,000 distinct CDR3 sequences, around 30% of them seen just once. The material sequenced was PBMCs, mostly from graft donor cells, taken 360 days after TCRalphabeta/CD19-depleted stem cell transplant. All receptors come from a boy less than two years old who had a stem cell transplant for SCID, so the T cells may come from the graft donor. Each CDR3 is given with its conserved first and last residue. Fields, in order: clone size, J gene, V gene, D gene, CDR3 DNA, CDR3 protein. A D gene is named only where the DNA matches it firmly. Rows give clone size only sometimes, using once, few, many, or a class for an expanded clone.

many,TRBJ2-7,TRBV28,NA,TGTGCCAGCAGCCCCTACTCCTACGAGCAGTACTTC,CASSPYSYEQYF
NA,TRBJ2-1,TRBV10-3,TRBD2,TGTGCCATGCGACAGCGGGGGAACAATGAGCAGTTCTTC,CAMRQRGNNEQFF
few,TRBJ2-7,TRBV29-1,NA,TGCAGCGTTGAAGGGGGAGGCTCGTACGAGCAGTACTTC,CSVEGGGSYEQYF
NA,TRBJ1-6,TRBV12-3/TRBV12-4,NA,TGTGCCAGCAGTCGGGACTCTAACTCCTATAATTCACCCCTCCACTTT,CASSRDSNSYNSPLHF
NA,TRBJ2-1,TRBV12-3/TRBV12-4,NA,TGTGCCAGCAGGATGAGTGGGGCCGCGAAGCGCAATGAGCAGTTCTTC,CASRMSGAAKRNEQFF
NA,TRBJ2-3,TRBV5-1,NA,TGCGCCAGCAGCCAGCGGGACAGCAGCACAGATACGCAGTATTTT,CASSQRDSSTDTQYF
many,TRBJ1-4,TRBV27,NA,TGTGCCAGCAGTTTAACAGGTCTCCCCAATGAAAAACTGTTTTTT,CASSLTGLPNEKLFF
few,TRBJ1-6,TRBV5-6,TRBD1,TGTGCCAGCAGCCCGACAGGGGATTACTATAATTCACCCCTCCACTTT,CASSPTGDYYNSPLHF
NA,TRBJ2-2,TRBV27,NA,TGTGCCAGCAGTTGGCGGACGGTTAACACCGGGGAGCTGTTTTTT,CASSWRTVNTGELFF
many,TRBJ2-7,TRBV4-1,TRBD1,TGCGCCAGCAGGCAGCCGGGACAGGGCAGCGAGCAGTACTTC,CASRQPGQGSEQYF
NA,TRBJ2-7,TRBV5-5,NA,TGTGCCAGCAGCTTGGCACAGGGCGAGAATTACGAGCAGTACTTC,CASSLAQGENYEQYF